This TCR beta chain was identified during a study of blood T cells in healthy people across ages. Findings of the study overall: Higher diversity and more naive CD4+ cells were features of long-lived donors, compared to aged donors.

A sample-barcoded 5' primer and a J-beta primer mix were used in a second PCR of roughly 6 to 11 cycles. TCRdb reprocessed the 5' RACE reads with MiXCR, giving one entry per CDR3 protein. The sample carries approximately 850,000 distinct CDR3 sequences, about 62% recorded once. The CDR3 loop spans 11 amino acids. Germline-derived CDR1 and CDR2 are MDHEN and SYDVKM. V lost 8 bases and J 5 bases, leaving 6 bases between the germline ends. Comments on this clonotype: Its specificity is not known.

The chain employs TRBV28 and TRBJ1-4; no definite D call. The receptor was derived from a young man in good health. The specimen sequenced was blood. CDR3 sequence (DNA): TGTGCCAGCCTAGGAAATGAAAAACTGTTTTTT. Protein sequence: CASLGNEKLFF. The variable domain in full, with the rest retrieved from reference TRBV28 and TRBJ1-4, is DVKVTQSSRYLVKRTGEKVFLECVQDMDHENMFWYRQDPGLGLRLIYFSYDVKMKEKGDIPEGYSVSREKKERFSLILESASTNQTSMYLCASLGNEKLFFGSGTQLSVL.